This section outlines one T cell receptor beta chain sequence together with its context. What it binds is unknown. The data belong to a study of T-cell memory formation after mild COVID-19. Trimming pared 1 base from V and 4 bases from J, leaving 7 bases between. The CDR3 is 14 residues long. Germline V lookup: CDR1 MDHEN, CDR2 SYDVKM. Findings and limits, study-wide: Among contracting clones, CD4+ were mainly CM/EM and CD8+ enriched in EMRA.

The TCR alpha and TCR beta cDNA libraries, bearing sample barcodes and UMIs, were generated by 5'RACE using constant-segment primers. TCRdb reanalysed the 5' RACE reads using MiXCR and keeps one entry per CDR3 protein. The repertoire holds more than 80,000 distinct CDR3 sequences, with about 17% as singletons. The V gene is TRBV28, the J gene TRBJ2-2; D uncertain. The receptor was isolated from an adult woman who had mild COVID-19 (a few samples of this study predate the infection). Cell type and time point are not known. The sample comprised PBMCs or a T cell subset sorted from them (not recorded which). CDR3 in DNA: TGTGCCAGCAGTTTATCACAGATCACCGGGGAGCTGTTTTTT. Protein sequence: CASSLSQITGELFF. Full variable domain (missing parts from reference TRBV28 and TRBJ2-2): DVKVTQSSRYLVKRTGEKVFLECVQDMDHENMFWYRQDPGLGLRLIYFSYDVKMKEKGDIPEGYSVSREKKERFSLILESASTNQTSMYLCASSLSQITGELFFGEGSRLTVL.